The T cell receptor beta chain under discussion was sequenced for a study of blood T cell repertoires in COVID-19. About the research overall: Samples taken during acute and convalescent COVID-19 were collected in the United States, Italy and Spain. The analysed material was cDNA or gDNA that came from T cells, B-cell-depleted T cells, or PBMCs.

This clone showed up just once. Germline V gene lookup returns CDR1 SGHNT and CDR2 YYREEE (reference sequence). The V and J ends lost 4 bases and 0 bases respectively, with 17 bases between them. This CDR3 region has 17 residues. Per the original methods: Cell counts per sample came from amplifying reference gene primers. Measured with immunoSEQ multiplex PCR; TCRdb has only the in-frame clones, and not every one. The DNA was the basis for D and trimming; V, J and clone size are from that table. The sample has about 180,000 clones; about 90% are singletons. The sequence came from a man between 65 and 85 years old with active or convalescent COVID-19. The specimen was peripheral blood. The rearrangement uses TRBV5-4 and TRBJ1-3; no clear D. In DNA form, the CDR3 reads TGTGCCAGCAGCCTAGGCTCCGGGGTGAGCTCTGGAAACACCATATATTTT. Translated, it gives CASSLGSGVSSGNTIYF.